This passage covers 5 T cell receptor beta chains from one sample sequenced in a study of cytomegalovirus exposure and HLA in healthy donors. Vbeta (60) and Jbeta (13) primers were used in the PCR. Assay used: immunoSEQ multiplex PCR; TCRdb lists only in-frame clones, some missing. Here the sample spans about 98,000 clones, less than 70% being singletons. The sequencing sample was made of PBMCs. The receptors derive from a female donor in good health and CMV-seronegative.

The chain carries TRBV2 and TRBJ2-1, with D perhaps matching TRBD2 (6 bases). The V gene's germline CDR1 is SNHLY and CDR2 FYNNEI. The CDR3 sequence is 14 residues long. Trimming shortened V by 6 bases and J by 4 bases, and 13 bases separated the two germline ends. CDR3 nucleotides: TGTGCCAGCAGGGGGGACGGGACTTACAATGAGCAGTTCTTC. It encodes CASRGDGTYNEQFF.

A word on this clone: Within the sample, other DNA sequences also encode this same CDR3. The chain combines TRBV6-5 with TRBJ1-1; the match to TRBD1 covers 7 bases. CDR1 and CDR2 from the germline V gene are MNHEY and SVGAGI. After removal of 0 bases from V and 3 bases from J, the junction contained 7 bases not matched to a gene. The CDR3 runs to 16 residues. CDR3 loop: CASSYSSSGGDTEAFF. In DNA form, the CDR3 reads TGTGCCAGCAGTTACTCGTCCTCAGGGGGTGACACTGAAGCTTTCTTT.

The chain uses TRBV28 and TRBJ2-6; TRBD1 matches 9 bases. The CDR3 is 17 residues long. CDR1 and CDR2 (germline): MDHEN, SYDVKM. V dropped 5 bases and J dropped 1; count of bases not matched to a gene: 6. The CDR3 DNA reads as TGTGCCAGCAGTCCCCGGGACAGGGAATCTGGGGCCAACGTCCTGACTTTC. It yields the protein CASSPRDRESGANVLTF.

The chain has TRBV10-3 and TRBJ2-1; D call uncertain. The V gene lost 0 bases and the J gene lost 4 bases, with 7 bases spanning the gap. CDR1 is ENHRY and CDR2 is SYGVKD in the germline V gene. The CDR3 is made up of 14 amino acids. CDR3 region: CAISESMRYNEQFF. DNA of the CDR3: TGTGCCATCAGTGAGTCGATGCGGTACAATGAGCAGTTCTTC.

V and J are TRBV6-5 and TRBJ1-2, with no clear D. The CDR3 is 15 residues long. V was shortened by 6 bases and J by 4 bases, with 18 bases between the two germline ends. Germline V CDR1 and CDR2: MNHEY, SVGAGI. The chain's CDR3 is CASSPEGGRPYGYTF. For the CDR3, the DNA is TGTGCCAGCAGCCCCGAGGGAGGGAGGCCCTATGGCTACACCTTC.